Following are 30 T cell receptor beta chains from one sample sequenced in a study of blood T cell repertoires in COVID-19. Clones were read by immunoSEQ multiplex PCR, and TCRdb kept only the in-frame ones, dropping some. Of 250,000 to 350,000 clones listed, 90% are singletons. Sequencing used PBMCs or T cells enriched from blood (not recorded which). The receptors come from a woman under 30 with acute COVID-19.

The rearrangement links TRBV14 to TRBJ1-2; D gene unclear. Germline CDR1 and CDR2: SGHDN and FVKESK. With 1 base removed from V and 2 bases from J, the gap between germline ends came to 11 bases. The CDR3 consists of 15 residues. CDR3 residues: CASSQGSRINYGYTF. CDR3 DNA sequence: TGTGCCAGCAGCCAAGGAAGCAGGATCAACTATGGCTACACCTTC.

The V gene is TRBV16, the J gene TRBJ1-4; 10 nucleotides match TRBD1. The CDR3 is made up of 13 amino acids. Germline V gene data show CDR1 as KGHSY and CDR2 as FQNENV. The ends lost 1 base at V and 12 bases at J; junction bases unmatched: 2. CDR3 in DNA: TGTGCCAGCAGCCAATGGGACAGGGGCGAACTGTTTTTT. It specifies CASSQWDRGELFF. Combining the CDR3 with reference TRBV16 and TRBJ1-4 gives the whole variable domain GEEVAQTPKHLVRGEGQKAKLYCAPIKGHSYVFWYQQVLKNEFKFLISFQNENVFDETGMPKERFSAKCLPNSPCSLEIQATKLEDSAVYFCASSQWDRGELFFGSGTQLSVL.

This clone was counted a single time. One end of the junction does not line up with germline, which may come from a read error. This chain connects TRBV6-1 to TRBJ2-5; D is possibly TRBD1 or TRBD2 (5 bases each). CDR1 MNHNS and CDR2 SASEGT come from the germline V gene. The CDR3 contains 15 residues. CDR3 sequence (DNA): TGTGCCAGCGGTGAGGGCCCGCAGGGTCAAGAGACCCAGTACTTC. Protein product: CASGEGPQGQETQYF.

Worth noting for this clone: The junction does not match germline at one end; this may be a read error. The chain uses TRBV11-2 and TRBJ2-5, with 7 bases fitting TRBD2. The CDR3 runs to 16 residues. Germline CDR1 and CDR2: SGHAT and FQNNGV. CDR3 bases: TGTGCCAGCAGGTTAGGGAATAGCGGGCTCCAAGAGACCCAGTACTTC. Protein: CASRLGNSGLQETQYF.

The rearrangement joins TRBV30 to TRBJ1-5; tentatively, D is TRBD1 (6 bases). The CDR3 length is 14 residues. Germline V gene sequence: CDR1 GTSNPN, CDR2 SVGIG (reference sequence). Trimming cost V 4 bases and J 0 bases, with 10 bases left between them. This chain's CDR3 is CAWTGRGSNQPQHF. The CDR3 DNA follows: TGTGCCTGGACCGGCAGGGGTAGCAATCAGCCCCAGCATTTT.

This clone was observed once. The genes are TRBV7-3 and TRBJ2-2; 9 bases agree with TRBD2. V trimming: 1 base; J trimming: 2 bases; junction bases outside the gene matches: 14. Germline CDR1 SGHTA, CDR2 FQGTGA. This CDR3 region has 20 residues. CDR3 sequence: CASSLKVPSGTTINTGELFF. The CDR3 coding sequence is TGTGCCAGCAGCTTAAAGGTGCCTAGCGGGACGACCATAAACACCGGGGAGCTGTTTTTT.

The chain uses TRBV7-3 and TRBJ1-1; weak D call: TRBD1 (5 bases). Germline CDR1 reads SGHTA; CDR2 reads FQGTGA. This CDR3 is built from 14 residues. The germline V and J ends were trimmed by 5 bases and 0 bases, with 10 bases remaining between them. CDR3 protein: CASSLSGLNTEAFF. The CDR3 DNA follows: TGTGCCAGCAGCCTGTCAGGGCTGAACACTGAAGCTTTCTTT.

The rearrangement uses TRBV6-5 and TRBJ2-5; 11 bases are shared with TRBD2. Per the germline V gene, CDR1 is MNHEY and CDR2 is SVGAGI. The CDR3 covers 13 residues. V lost 7 bases and J lost 5; bases outside the gene matches: 3. CDR3 sequence (DNA): TGTGCCAGCAACGGACTAGCGGGTGAGACCCAGTACTTC. Translated, it gives CASNGLAGETQYF.

This chain links TRBV7-2 with TRBJ2-7; 8 bases align to TRBD2. This CDR3 spans 12 amino acids. CDR1 SGHTA and CDR2 FQGNSA come from the germline V gene. Germline trimming cut 3 bases from V and 10 bases from J; bases unmatched to any gene: 5. The CDR3 bases are TGTGCCAGCAGCTTTACTAGCGGACCTCAGTACTTC. Translating gives CASSFTSGPQYF.

The chain joins TRBV28 to TRBJ2-7; the match to TRBD1 covers 7 bases. Germline-derived CDR1 and CDR2 are MDHEN and SYDVKM. With V trimmed by 6 bases and J by 0 bases, 2 bases remained unmatched. The CDR3 is 13 residues long. CDR3 in DNA: TGTGCCAGCAGCAGGGGGTACTCCTACGAGCAGTACTTC. Its protein product is CASSRGYSYEQYF.

V usage is TRBV28 and J usage is TRBJ1-5; 11 bases are shared with TRBD1. V lost 6 bases and J lost 7; bases outside the gene matches: 20. Germline V gene sequence: CDR1 MDHEN, CDR2 SYDVKM. This CDR3 spans 19 amino acids. The CDR3 is CASRPTLDRGLTAGQPQHF. The CDR3 DNA reads TGTGCCAGCAGACCAACCTTGGACAGGGGGCTTACGGCGGGCCAGCCCCAGCATTTT.

The V gene is TRBV5-8, the J gene TRBJ1-5; unclear D gene. Germline CDR1 reads SGHTS; CDR2 reads YDEGEE. The CDR3 consists of 14 residues. V lost 0 bases to trimming and J lost 4 bases, with 8 bases between them. CDR3 protein: CASSLGAQNQPQHF. DNA of the CDR3: TGTGCCAGCAGCTTGGGGGCGCAGAATCAGCCCCAGCATTTT.

The chain has TRBV28 and TRBJ1-2; TRBD1 is a possible D gene (6 bases). V was pared by 4 bases and J by 5 bases, with 17 bases between. The CDR3 loop spans 15 amino acids. CDR1 is MDHEN, CDR2 SYDVKM, per germline. The CDR3 spells CASSYTTDSPYGYTF. The CDR3, as DNA: TGTGCCAGCAGTTACACAACGGACAGCCCATATGGCTACACCTTC.

This sequence joins TRBV9 and TRBJ1-3; D not resolved. Trimming cost V 3 bases and J 0 bases, with 13 bases left between them. Per germline, CDR1 SGDLS and CDR2 YYNGEE. The CDR3 totals 16 residues. CDR3 sequence reads: CASSAGNSGSGNTIYF. The CDR3 DNA is TGTGCCAGCAGCGCGGGTAACTCGGGCTCTGGAAACACCATATATTTT.

J is TRBJ1-4 and V is TRBV27; TRBD1 aligns across 7 bases. The CDR3 has 16 amino acids. V dropped 4 bases and J dropped 2; count of bases not matched to a gene: 7. Germline CDR1 reads MNHEY; CDR2 reads SMNVEV (reference sequence). The CDR3 sequence: CASSSQRGRTNEKLFF. In DNA, the CDR3 is TGTGCCAGCAGTTCTCAAAGGGGGCGGACTAATGAAAAACTGTTTTTT.

V usage is TRBV28 and J usage is TRBJ1-5, with TRBD1 matching 9 bases. Unmatched junction bases numbered 7, after V lost 6 bases and J lost 7 bases. Germline loops: CDR1 MDHEN, CDR2 SYDVKM. CDR3 length: 14 amino acids. CDR3 nucleotide sequence: TGTGCCAGCAGCAACGGACAGGGGCAACAGCCCCAGCATTTT. This sequence encodes CASSNGQGQQPQHF.

V gene TRBV3-1 (or the pseudogene TRBV3-2) combines with J gene TRBJ1-2, with D hard to call. The germline V and J ends were trimmed by 0 bases and 5 bases, with 7 bases remaining between them. Germline values: CDR1 LGHDT, CDR2 YNNKEL (reference sequence). This CDR3 is 13 amino acids long. CDR3 coding DNA: TGTGCCAGCAGCCAAGATCCACGGTATGGCTACACCTTC. This sequence encodes CASSQDPRYGYTF.

The rearrangement uses TRBV12-3 or TRBV12-4 and TRBJ1-4; D might be TRBD1 (6 bases). The length of the CDR3 is 12 residues. The V end was cut by 2 bases, the J end by 11 bases, with 9 bases between. CDR3 protein: CASSLRGFKLFF. DNA for the CDR3: TGTGCCAGCAGTTTAAGGGGGTTCAAACTGTTTTTT.

The chain is built from TRBV3-1 (or the pseudogene TRBV3-2) and TRBJ2-3, with D possibly being TRBD2 (7 bases). V was shortened by 4 bases and J by 4 bases, with 15 bases between the two germline ends. The germline gives CDR1 LGHDT, CDR2 YNNKEL (reference sequence). The CDR3 is made up of 15 amino acids. CDR3 residues: CASSLRGGEPDTQYF. The CDR3 DNA is TGTGCCAGCAGCCTCCGAGGGGGGGAGCCAGATACGCAGTATTTT.

The V gene is TRBV12-3 or TRBV12-4, the J gene TRBJ1-1; D unclear. Trimming took 1 base from V and 4 from J, leaving 7 bases between them. This CDR3 is built from 13 residues. CDR3 loop: CASSLGEGTEAFF. The CDR3 nucleotides read TGTGCCAGCAGTTTAGGGGAGGGCACTGAAGCTTTCTTT.

Concerning this clone: One end of the junction varies from germline; a read error may be responsible. The V gene is TRBV7-7, the J gene TRBJ2-1; 10 bases fit TRBD2. Germline V CDR1 and CDR2: SSHAT, FNYEAQ (reference sequence). This CDR3 contains 16 residues. The CDR3 region is CASSPQAGGSYNEQFF. For the CDR3, the DNA is TGTGCTAGCAGCCCGCAAGCGGGAGGGTCCTACAATGAGCAGTTCTTC.

This clone was detected only a few times. This chain uses TRBV6-1 with TRBJ1-1; possible D gene TRBD1, 6 bases. Trimming cost V 3 bases and J 10 bases, with 18 bases left between them. The CDR3 contains 14 residues. Germline CDR1 MNHNS, CDR2 SASEGT. The CDR3 sequence: CASSDAGEIWAAFF. The DNA of the CDR3 is TGTGCCAGCAGTGACGCAGGGGAGATTTGGGCAGCTTTCTTT.

This clone has a single count. V gene TRBV18 combines with J gene TRBJ1-5; 9 bases line up with TRBD1. J lost 4 bases, V lost 3 bases, and 4 bases had no gene match. There are 15 residues in the CDR3. CDR1 is KGHSH, CDR2 LQKENI, per germline. The CDR3, as DNA: TGTGCCAGCTCACCGATGACAGGGGGGAATCAGCCCCAGCATTTT. It is translated as CASSPMTGGNQPQHF.

The chain employs TRBV11-3 and TRBJ2-6; the match to TRBD1 covers 9 bases. The CDR3 extends over 15 amino acids. CDR1 is SGHNT and CDR2 is YENEEA in the germline V gene. After removal of 7 bases from V and 3 bases from J, the junction contained 4 bases not matched to a gene. For the CDR3, the DNA is TGTGCCAGCACGGACAGGGGTGATGGGGCCAACGTCCTGACTTTC. This sequence encodes CASTDRGDGANVLTF.

The V and J genes are TRBV19 and TRBJ1-1; 10 nucleotides match TRBD1. V trimming: 4 bases; J trimming: 1 base; junction bases outside the gene matches: 6. This CDR3 is built from 16 residues. Germline assignment: CDR1 LNHDA and CDR2 SQIVND (reference sequence). The CDR3 DNA reads TGTGCCAGTAGTACCGGACAGGGGGGGCCGAACACTGAAGCTTTCTTT. This sequence encodes CASSTGQGGPNTEAFF.

The chain is built from TRBV30 and TRBJ2-2; D not certain. Germline V gene data show CDR1 as GTSNPN and CDR2 as SVGIG (reference sequence). CDR3 length: 15 amino acids. V lost 0 bases to trimming and J lost 1 base, with 9 bases between them. Here the CDR3 DNA reads TGTGCCTGGAGTGTAAGCTCAGGGAACACCGGGGAGCTGTTTTTT. This gives the protein CAWSVSSGNTGELFF.

The chain employs TRBV9 and TRBJ2-7, with D hard to call. Germline CDR1 and CDR2: SGDLS and YYNGEE. This CDR3 comprises 12 residues. Trimming took off 4 bases at V and 1 base at J, with 6 bases between the two ends. The CDR3 nucleotides read TGTGCCAGCAGCCCCCCTTCCTACGAGCAGTACTTC. It yields the protein CASSPPSYEQYF. The entire variable domain, with the rest obtained from reference TRBV9 and TRBJ2-7, is as follows: DSGVTQTPKHLITATGQRVTLRCSPRSGDLSVYWYQQSLDQGLQFLIQYYNGEERAKGNILERFSAQQFPDLHSELNLSSLELGDSALYFCASSPPSYEQYFGPGTRLTVT.

In this sample, this clone turned up a few times. The V gene is TRBV6-4, the J gene TRBJ2-2; TRBD1 agrees at 9 bases. V gave up 6 bases and J gave up 4 bases; unmatched junction bases: 3. The germline CDR1 and CDR2 sequences are MRHNA and SNTAGT. The CDR3 consists of 14 residues. Written as DNA, the CDR3 is TGTGCCAGCAGCGTGACAGGGGGCACCGGGGAGCTGTTTTTT. Amino acids: CASSVTGGTGELFF.

The J gene is TRBJ2-7, the V gene TRBV6-5, with D uncertain. This CDR3 spans 11 amino acids. Germline-derived CDR1 and CDR2 are MNHEY and SVGAGI. V gave up 7 bases and J gave up 4 bases, with 8 bases separating them. The CDR3 DNA reads TGTGCCAGCAATCAAGAGTACGAGCAGTACTTC. Translating gives CASNQEYEQYF.

The chain recombines TRBV3-1 (or the pseudogene TRBV3-2) with TRBJ2-3; weak D call: TRBD2 (6 bases). From germline, CDR1 is LGHDT and CDR2 YNNKEL (reference sequence). The CDR3 runs 15 residues. Deletions cut 3 bases from V and 2 bases from J, with 12 bases between. The CDR3 DNA reads as TGTGCCAGCAGCCATGCTAGCGAGTACACAGATACGCAGTATTTT. Residues: CASSHASEYTDTQYF.